This T cell receptor (beta chain) derives from a study of T cell repertoires in cytomegalovirus infection. Study in general: Public TCR beta signatures were indicative of both CMV infection and a matching HLA type.

TCRdb analysed the reads with MiXCR anew, one entry per CDR3 protein. Among approximately 550,000 distinct CDR3 sequences, 16% were seen once, and the ten largest hold about 24%. General observations from the study: HLA-C-restricted CMV-specific TCR beta clonotypes prevailed in the ex vivo response. Summed frequency of public TCR beta families distinguished CMV carriers with the relevant HLA.

This clonotype was seen many times. What it binds is unknown. CDR1 is SGHTA and CDR2 is FQGNSA in the germline V gene. Trimming pared 1 base from V and 0 bases from J, leaving 13 bases between. CDR3 length equals 16 residues. This receptor was obtained from a human donor in good health (CMV status not recorded). Some clones in this sample may be carry-over from other donors' samples. The material sequenced was CD8+ T cells from PBMCs. The V call is TRBV7-2, the J call TRBJ2-7, with D unclear. The CDR3: CASSLDYGPSSYEQYF. The CDR3 DNA sequence: TGTGCCAGCAGCTTAGACTACGGCCCGAGCTCCTACGAGCAGTACTTC.